The present TCR beta chain was sequenced within a study of blood T cell repertoires in COVID-19. Study background: There were acute and convalescent COVID-19 samples, and they came from the United States, Italy and Spain. From T cells, B-cell-depleted T cells, or PBMCs came the material, which was cDNA or gDNA.

Per germline, CDR1 SGHRS and CDR2 YFSETQ. V lost 3 bases and J 4 bases, leaving 16 bases between the germline ends. There are 16 residues in the CDR3. Original handling: For nucleated cells, counts were estimated from reference gene primer amplification. The assay was immunoSEQ multiplex PCR, and TCRdb's table has in-frame clones only and misses some. That table furnishes V, J and clone size, whereas the DNA furnished D and trimming. Of just over 90,000 clones listed, roughly 90% are singletons. This clonotype was sampled from a human donor with active COVID-19. The donor label of this sample is uncertain. Sequencing input: peripheral blood. V and J are TRBV5-1 and TRBJ1-4; TRBD1 might be the D (5 bases). This chain's CDR3 is CASSYYPGVLNEKLFF. CDR3 DNA: TGCGCCAGCAGCTATTACCCGGGGGTCCTTAATGAAAAACTGTTTTTT.